This T cell receptor (beta chain) emerged from a study of blood T cell repertoires in COVID-19. Study details: The United States, Italy and Spain provided the acute and convalescent COVID-19 samples. Nucleic acid was either cDNA or gDNA, and it came from T cells, B-cell-depleted T cells, or PBMCs.

CDR1 is SNHLY, CDR2 FYNNEI, per germline. CDR3 length equals 11 residues. Trimming shortened V by 2 bases and J by 8 bases, and 6 bases separated the two germline ends. In the study's own analysis: Estimation of nucleated cell counts was performed using reference gene primer amplification. Assay used: immunoSEQ multiplex PCR; TCRdb lists only in-frame clones, some missing. V, J and clone size derive from that table, while D and trimming were established from the DNA sequence. The data contain approximately 150,000 clones, 89% of them seen just once; the ten biggest clones take up 1.5% to 2%. This TCR came from a human donor in a cohort sampled during active COVID-19. Material: peripheral blood. The chain employs TRBV2 and TRBJ1-2; no definite D call. The CDR3 region is CASSERWGYTF. The CDR3 DNA is TGTGCCAGCAGTGAACGGTGGGGCTACACCTTC.